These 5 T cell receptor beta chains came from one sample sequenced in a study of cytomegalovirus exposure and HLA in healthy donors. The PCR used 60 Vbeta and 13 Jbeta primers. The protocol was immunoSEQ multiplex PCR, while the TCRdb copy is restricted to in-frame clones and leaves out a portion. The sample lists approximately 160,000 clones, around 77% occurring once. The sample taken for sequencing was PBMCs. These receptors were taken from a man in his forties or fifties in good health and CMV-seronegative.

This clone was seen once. The CDR3 sequence is CASSLEPGQPQHF. The CDR3 DNA sequence: TGTGCCAGCAGCCTGGAGCCCGGTCAGCCCCAGCATTTT. The chain joins TRBV5-6 to TRBJ1-5; no firm D call. CDR1 is SGHDT and CDR2 is YYEEEE in the germline V gene. Trimming cost V 4 bases and J 6 bases, with 11 bases left between them. CDR3 length equals 13 residues.

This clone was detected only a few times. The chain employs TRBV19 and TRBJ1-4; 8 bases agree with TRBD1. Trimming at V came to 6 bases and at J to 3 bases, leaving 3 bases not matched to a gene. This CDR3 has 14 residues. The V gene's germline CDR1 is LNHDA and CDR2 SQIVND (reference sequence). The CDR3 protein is CASRPGQANEKLFF. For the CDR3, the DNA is TGTGCCAGTAGACCGGGACAGGCTAATGAAAAACTGTTTTTT.

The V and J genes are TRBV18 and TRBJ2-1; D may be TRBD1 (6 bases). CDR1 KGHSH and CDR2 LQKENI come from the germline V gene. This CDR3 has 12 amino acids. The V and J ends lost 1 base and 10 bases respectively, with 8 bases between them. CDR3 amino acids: CASSPQGTEQFF. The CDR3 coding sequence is TGTGCCAGCTCACCACAGGGGACAGAGCAGTTCTTC.

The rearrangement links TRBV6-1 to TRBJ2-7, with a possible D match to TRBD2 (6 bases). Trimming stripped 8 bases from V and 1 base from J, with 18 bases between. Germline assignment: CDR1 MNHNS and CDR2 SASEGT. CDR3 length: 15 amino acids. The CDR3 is CASSEVEGHSYEQYF. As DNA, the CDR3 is TGTGCCAGCTCTGAAGTGGAGGGGCATTCCTACGAGCAGTACTTC.

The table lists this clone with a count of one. The CDR3 spells CASREDPHSYEQYF. The CDR3 DNA sequence: TGTGCCAGCAGGGAGGACCCTCATAGCTACGAGCAGTACTTC. This rearrangement joins TRBV6-1 to TRBJ2-7; a weak D match, TRBD2 (5 bases). Between the trimmed V and J ends, which lost 6 bases and 3 bases, there was a span of 15 bases. Germline V CDR1 and CDR2: MNHNS, SASEGT. The CDR3 is 14 residues long.